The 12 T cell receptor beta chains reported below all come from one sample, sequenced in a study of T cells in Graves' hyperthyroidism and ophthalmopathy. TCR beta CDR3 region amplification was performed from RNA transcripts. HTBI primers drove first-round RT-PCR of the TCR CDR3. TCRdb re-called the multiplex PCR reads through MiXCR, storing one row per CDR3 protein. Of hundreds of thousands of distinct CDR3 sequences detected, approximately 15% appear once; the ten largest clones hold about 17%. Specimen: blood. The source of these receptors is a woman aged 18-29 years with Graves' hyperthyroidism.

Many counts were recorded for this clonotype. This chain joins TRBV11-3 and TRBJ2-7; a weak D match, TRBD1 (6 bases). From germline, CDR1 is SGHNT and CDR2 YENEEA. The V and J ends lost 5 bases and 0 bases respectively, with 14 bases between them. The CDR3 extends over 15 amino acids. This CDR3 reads CASSQGHSSSYEQYF. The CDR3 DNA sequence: TGTGCCAGCAGCCAGGGACACTCGAGCTCCTACGAGCAGTACTTC. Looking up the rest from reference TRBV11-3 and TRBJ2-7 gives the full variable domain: EAGVVQSPRYKIIEKKQPVAFWCNPISGHNTLYWYLQNLGQGPELLIRYENEEAVDDSQLPKDRFSAERLKGVDSTLKIQPAELGDSAVYLCASSQGHSSSYEQYFGPGTRLTVT.

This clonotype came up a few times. The CDR3 DNA sequence: TGCAGTGCTAGTTTTGAGACGCGAAACCTTCCTAACTATGGCTACACCTTC. Protein sequence: CSASFETRNLPNYGYTF. The V gene is TRBV20-1, the J gene TRBJ1-2; D ambiguous. Germline V gives CDR1 DFQATT, CDR2 SNEGSKA (reference sequence). The V end was cut by 3 bases, the J end by 0 bases, with 20 bases between. This CDR3 spans 17 amino acids.

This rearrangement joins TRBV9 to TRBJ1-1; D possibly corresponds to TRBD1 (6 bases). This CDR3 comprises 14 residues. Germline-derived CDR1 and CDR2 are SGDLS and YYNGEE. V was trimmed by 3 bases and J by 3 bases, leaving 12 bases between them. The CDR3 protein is CASSDRTDHTEAFF. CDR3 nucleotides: TGTGCCAGCAGCGACCGGACAGACCACACTGAAGCTTTCTTT.

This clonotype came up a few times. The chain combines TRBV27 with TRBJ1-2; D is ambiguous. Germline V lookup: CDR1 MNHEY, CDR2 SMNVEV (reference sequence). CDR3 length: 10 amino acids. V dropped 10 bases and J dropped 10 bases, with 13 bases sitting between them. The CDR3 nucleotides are TGTGCCAACCTTCGCATGTTCTACACCTTC. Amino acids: CANLRMFYTF.

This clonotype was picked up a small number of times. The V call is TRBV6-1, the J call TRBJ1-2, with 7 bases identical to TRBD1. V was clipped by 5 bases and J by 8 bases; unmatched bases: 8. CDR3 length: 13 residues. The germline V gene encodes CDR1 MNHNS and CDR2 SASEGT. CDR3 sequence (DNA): TGTGCCAGCAGTAACACAGGGGAAGGAGGCTACACCTTC. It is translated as CASSNTGEGGYTF.

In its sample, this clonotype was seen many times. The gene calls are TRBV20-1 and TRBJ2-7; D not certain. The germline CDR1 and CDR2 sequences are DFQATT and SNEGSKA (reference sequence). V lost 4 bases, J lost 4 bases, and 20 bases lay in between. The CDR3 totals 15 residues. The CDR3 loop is CSAINRLEAPYEQYF. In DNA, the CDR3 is TGCAGTGCTATCAACAGACTGGAAGCCCCTTACGAGCAGTACTTC.

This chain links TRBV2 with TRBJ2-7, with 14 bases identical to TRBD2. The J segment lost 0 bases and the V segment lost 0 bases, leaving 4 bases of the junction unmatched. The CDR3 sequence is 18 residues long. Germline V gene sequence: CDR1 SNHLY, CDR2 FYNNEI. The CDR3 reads CASSEAGLAGVHSYEQYF. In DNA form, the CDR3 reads TGTGCCAGCAGTGAAGCGGGACTAGCGGGGGTACACTCCTACGAGCAGTACTTC. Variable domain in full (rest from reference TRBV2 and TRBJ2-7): EPEVTQTPSHQVTQMGQEVILRCVPISNHLYFYWYRQILGQKVEFLVSFYNNEISEKSEIFDDQFSVERPDGSNFTLKIRSTKLEDSAMYFCASSEAGLAGVHSYEQYFGPGTRLTVT.

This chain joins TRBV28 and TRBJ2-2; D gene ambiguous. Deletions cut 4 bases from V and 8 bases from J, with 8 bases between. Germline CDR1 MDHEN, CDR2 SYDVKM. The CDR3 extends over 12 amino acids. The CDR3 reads CASSSPLGELFF. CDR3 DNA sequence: TGTGCCAGCAGTTCCCCCCTGGGGGAGCTGTTTTTT.

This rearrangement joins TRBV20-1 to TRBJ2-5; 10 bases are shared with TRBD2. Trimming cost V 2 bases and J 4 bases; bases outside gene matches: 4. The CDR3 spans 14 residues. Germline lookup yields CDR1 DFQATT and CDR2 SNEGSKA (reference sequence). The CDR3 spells CSARPSSGGETQYF. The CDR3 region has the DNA TGCAGTGCTAGACCCTCTAGCGGGGGAGAGACCCAGTACTTC.

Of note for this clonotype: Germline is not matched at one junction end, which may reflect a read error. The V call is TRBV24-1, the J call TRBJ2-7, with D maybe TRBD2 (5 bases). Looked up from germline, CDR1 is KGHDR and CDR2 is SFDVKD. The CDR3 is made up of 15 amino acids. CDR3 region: CATSPASSPLYERYF. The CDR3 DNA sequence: TGTGCCACCAGTCCCGCTTCTAGCCCTCTCTACGAGCGGTACTTC.

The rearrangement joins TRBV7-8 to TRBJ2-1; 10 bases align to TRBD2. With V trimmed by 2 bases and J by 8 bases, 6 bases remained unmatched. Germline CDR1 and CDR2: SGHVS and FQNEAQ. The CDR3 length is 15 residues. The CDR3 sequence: CASSLLAGARDEQFF. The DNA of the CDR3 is TGTGCCAGCAGCTTACTAGCGGGGGCCAGGGATGAGCAGTTCTTC.

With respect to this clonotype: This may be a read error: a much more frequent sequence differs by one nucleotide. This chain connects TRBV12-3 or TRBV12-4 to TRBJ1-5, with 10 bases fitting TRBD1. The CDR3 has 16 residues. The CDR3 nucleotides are TGTGCCAGCAGTGACAGGGGGCTGGGTAGCAGTCAGCCCCAGCATTTT. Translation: CASSDRGLGSSQPQHF.